This T cell receptor beta chain derives from a study of blood T cell repertoires in COVID-19. Clones were read by immunoSEQ multiplex PCR, and TCRdb kept only the in-frame ones, dropping some. The table has about 290,000 clones, nearly 90% seen once; the top ten hold approximately 12%. V lost 2 bases, J lost 2 bases, and 18 bases lay in between. This CDR3 comprises 17 residues. Per germline, CDR1 KGHSH and CDR2 LQKENI. Patients in Seattle were enrolled during active infection, then followed longitudinally. The specimen was peripheral blood. This clonotype was sampled from a woman aged 25 to 39 with COVID-19, enrolled during active disease. This chain uses TRBV18 with TRBJ1-2; D possibly corresponds to TRBD1 (5 bases). The CDR3 nucleotides are TGTGCCAGCTCACCATCGGCGGGCGGGGGTCAGAACTATGGCTACACCTTC. It codes for CASSPSAGGGQNYGYTF. The full variable domain, rest sourced from reference TRBV18 and TRBJ1-2, is NAGVMQNPRHLVRRRGQEARLRCSPMKGHSHVYWYRQLPEEGLKFMVYLQKENIIDESGMPKERFSAEFPKEGPSILRIQQVVRGDSAAYFCASSPSAGGGQNYGYTFGSGTRLTVV.